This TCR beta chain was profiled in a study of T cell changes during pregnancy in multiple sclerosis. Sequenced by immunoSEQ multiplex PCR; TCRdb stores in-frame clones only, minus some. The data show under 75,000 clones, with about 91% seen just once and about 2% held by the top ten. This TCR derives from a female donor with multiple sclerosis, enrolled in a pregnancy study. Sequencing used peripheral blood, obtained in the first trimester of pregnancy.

The CDR3 is CTSSQDRISAGRKPQHF. CDR3 coding DNA: TGCACCAGCAGCCAAGATAGAATATCGGCGGGGAGAAAGCCCCAGCATTTT. This rearrangement joins TRBV1 to TRBJ1-5. TRBV1 is recorded as a pseudogene. The CDR3 contains 17 residues.